This TCR beta chain was recorded in a study of blood T cell repertoires in COVID-19. As for the study in general: COVID-19 samples from acute and convalescent phases originated in the United States, Italy and Spain. From T cells, B-cell-depleted T cells, or PBMCs came the material, which was cDNA or gDNA.

Under the authors' procedure: Researchers report that nucleated cell counts were estimated from reference gene primer amplification. Repertoires were generated with immunoSEQ multiplex PCR, while TCRdb's copy carries only in-frame clones and drops some. V and J calls and clone size come straight from that table; D and trimming were deduced from the DNA. Among about 150,000 clones listed, about nine tenths were seen once. This clone appeared once. CDR3 size: 12 residues. Deletions cut 7 bases from V and 6 bases from J, with 11 bases between. The V gene is TRBV5-3, the J gene TRBJ2-1; D call uncertain. TRBV5-3 is labeled an ORF, and its function is uncertain. Sequencing was performed on peripheral blood. The TCR sequence derives from a human donor in a cohort sampled during active COVID-19. The CDR3 loop is CARLGCGNEQFF. The CDR3 DNA reads as TGTGCCAGACTCGGGTGTGGCAATGAGCAGTTCTTC.